The next 19 T cell receptor beta chains were all read from a single sample in a study of blood T cell repertoires in COVID-19. The protocol was immunoSEQ multiplex PCR, while the TCRdb copy is restricted to in-frame clones and leaves out a portion. The sample consists of some 300,000 clones, roughly 90% of them appearing once. Sequencing was carried out using PBMCs or T cells enriched from blood (not recorded which). The source of these receptors is a woman in her forties or fifties who had been exposed to COVID-19.

V is TRBV30 and J is TRBJ1-5; 7 bases line up with TRBD1. The V segment lost 3 bases and the J segment 4 bases; nucleotides outside the gene matches: 6. CDR3 length equals 14 residues. Germline values: CDR1 GTSNPN, CDR2 SVGIG (reference sequence). CDR3 region: CAWRRTGPNQPQHF. The CDR3 nucleotides read TGTGCCTGGAGAAGGACAGGACCTAATCAGCCCCAGCATTTT.

J is TRBJ1-1 and V is TRBV6-5; tentatively, D is TRBD1 (5 bases). The CDR3 length is 15 residues. Deletions cut 2 bases from V and 4 bases from J, with 14 bases between. CDR1 and CDR2 (germline): MNHEY, SVGAGI. CDR3 sequence reads: CASSYTFLGATEAFF. The CDR3 region has the DNA TGTGCCAGCAGTTACACCTTTCTAGGGGCCACTGAAGCTTTCTTT.

The genes are TRBV2 and TRBJ2-1, with D possibly TRBD2 on 6 matching bases. The germline V gene encodes CDR1 SNHLY and CDR2 FYNNEI. V lost 4 bases and J lost 6, with 16 bases in between. The length of the CDR3 is 15 residues. The CDR3 loop reads CASSAPGLDLNEQFF. The CDR3 DNA reads as TGTGCCAGCAGTGCACCGGGACTTGACCTCAATGAGCAGTTCTTC.

This clone has just a few counts. The chain combines TRBV30 with TRBJ1-5, with 8 bases that match TRBD1. V lost 2 bases to trimming and J lost 2 bases; unmatched junction nucleotides: 5. The CDR3 is 15 amino acids. In germline, CDR1 is GTSNPN, CDR2 SVGIG (reference sequence). In nucleotides, the CDR3 is TGTGCCTGGAGTCTATCGGGACAGGGCAATCAGCCCCAGCATTTT. This codes for CAWSLSGQGNQPQHF.

The V and J genes are TRBV3-1 (or the pseudogene TRBV3-2) and TRBJ1-2; tentative D call: TRBD1 (5 bases). Germline V gene lookup returns CDR1 LGHDT and CDR2 YNNKEL (reference sequence). With 4 bases removed from V and 4 bases from J, the gap between germline ends came to 13 bases. The CDR3 consists of 14 residues. In nucleotides, the CDR3 is TGTGCCAGCAGCCCTACGCCGGGGGGCTATGGCTACACCTTC. Protein sequence: CASSPTPGGYGYTF.

This CDR3 reads CASSELPRTNIRAEAFF. DNA for the CDR3: TGTGCCAGCAGTGAATTGCCTCGGACAAACATCCGCGCTGAAGCTTTCTTT. This chain uses TRBV6-1 with TRBJ1-1, with D possibly being TRBD1 (5 bases). V was cut by 2 bases and J by 6 bases, with 22 bases left in between. This CDR3 contains 17 residues. Germline V gives CDR1 MNHNS, CDR2 SASEGT.

As DNA, the CDR3 is TGTGCCAGCAGTGGACAGGGGTTGAACACTGAAGCTTTCTTT. It specifies CASSGQGLNTEAFF. The rearrangement uses TRBV2 and TRBJ1-1, with 8 bases lining up with TRBD1. The CDR3 is 14 amino acids. CDR1 SNHLY and CDR2 FYNNEI come from the germline V gene. The junction had 1 base not matched to a gene; V was cut back by 4 bases and J by 0 bases.

The CDR3 DNA reads TGTGCCAGCAATGACCTCGTCCAAGAGACCCAGTACTTC. Protein: CASNDLVQETQYF. The chain is built from TRBV2 and TRBJ2-5; no clear D gene. V lost 7 bases and J 1 base, leaving 10 bases between the germline ends. The germline gives CDR1 SNHLY, CDR2 FYNNEI. The length of the CDR3 is 13 residues.

The V call is TRBV13, the J call TRBJ1-2; the match to TRBD1 covers 8 bases. With 5 bases clipped from V and 4 bases from J, the junction kept 3 bases outside the gene matches. CDR3 size: 13 residues. The germline V gene encodes CDR1 PRHDT and CDR2 FYEKMQ (reference sequence). CDR3 residues: CASSLQGAYGYTF. The CDR3 DNA sequence: TGTGCCAGCAGCCTTCAGGGGGCCTATGGCTACACCTTC.

The rearrangement links TRBV12-3 or TRBV12-4 to TRBJ2-2, with D uncertain. V shed 7 bases and J shed 0 bases, with 6 bases lying between them. The length of the CDR3 is 13 residues. The CDR3 loop is CASTGSNTGELFF. In DNA, the CDR3 is TGTGCCAGCACCGGTTCGAACACCGGGGAGCTGTTTTTT.

V is TRBV29-1 and J is TRBJ2-5, with 8 bases lining up with TRBD2. The CDR3 is 13 residues long. Trimming removed 2 bases from V and 3 bases from J; junction bases left unmatched: 2. Germline V gene sequence: CDR1 SQVTM, CDR2 ANQGSEA. The CDR3 spells CSVEKLAEETQYF. The CDR3 DNA reads TGCAGCGTTGAAAAACTAGCGGAAGAGACCCAGTACTTC.

This chain uses TRBV2 with TRBJ2-7; possible D gene TRBD2, 5 bases. Germline V gene lookup returns CDR1 SNHLY and CDR2 FYNNEI. The ends were cut back, 2 bases at V and 0 bases at J, with 11 bases in the middle. This CDR3 is 15 amino acids long. DNA of the CDR3: TGTGCCAGCAGTGAAAGAAGCGGAGACTCCTACGAGCAGTACTTC. This sequence encodes CASSERSGDSYEQYF.

V gene TRBV2 combines with J gene TRBJ2-5, with TRBD2 matching 12 bases. Germline-derived CDR1 and CDR2 are SNHLY and FYNNEI. CDR3 length: 18 amino acids. Trimming at V came to 5 bases and at J to 2 bases, leaving 12 bases not matched to a gene. The CDR3 sequence is CASSTFSLAGGRQETQYF. CDR3 nucleotide sequence: TGTGCCAGCAGTACATTCAGCCTAGCGGGGGGGCGGCAAGAGACCCAGTACTTC.

This clone has more than one count but fewer than ten. The rearrangement uses TRBV30 and TRBJ2-2; maybe TRBD2 (5 bases). Germline V gene sequence: CDR1 GTSNPN, CDR2 SVGIG (reference sequence). The CDR3 contains 15 residues. With 2 bases removed from V and 6 bases from J, the gap between germline ends came to 16 bases. The CDR3 DNA is TGTGCCTGGAGTCCGAGGAGGCCGGCGGCCGGGGAGCTGTTTTTT. This codes for CAWSPRRPAAGELFF.

In DNA form, the CDR3 reads TGTGCCAGCAGCCCGGCAGGGGACGAGCAGTACTTC. Protein: CASSPAGDEQYF. The genes are TRBV6-5 and TRBJ2-7, with D possibly TRBD1 on 6 matching bases. The CDR3 consists of 12 residues. V lost 6 bases, J lost 5 bases, and 11 bases lay in between. Germline CDR1 is MNHEY and CDR2 is SVGAGI.

V and J are TRBV6-1 and TRBJ1-5, with 9 nucleotides matching TRBD1. Unmatched junction bases numbered 7, after V lost 3 bases and J lost 7 bases. The germline V gene has CDR1 MNHNS and CDR2 SASEGT. The CDR3 runs 15 residues. The DNA for the CDR3 is TGTGCCAGCAGTGACACCGGGACAGGGCCCCAGCCCCAGCATTTT. Encoded protein: CASSDTGTGPQPQHF.

The V and J genes are TRBV28 and TRBJ2-1, with D possibly matching TRBD2 (6 bases). The V and J ends lost 4 bases and 2 bases respectively, with 9 bases between them. The CDR3 sequence is 14 residues long. CDR1 is MDHEN, CDR2 SYDVKM, per germline. Written as DNA, the CDR3 is TGTGCCAGCAGTTCGGGGAGGCCCTACAATGAGCAGTTCTTC. Translated, it gives CASSSGRPYNEQFF.

The table lists this clone with a count of one. This chain links TRBV4-2 with TRBJ2-2; D is perhaps TRBD1 (6 bases). V dropped 0 bases and J dropped 0 bases, with 14 bases sitting between them. The CDR3 covers 18 residues. The V gene's germline CDR1 is LGHNA and CDR2 YNFKEQ. CDR3 region: CASSQEAGAHPNTGELFF. CDR3 nucleotide sequence: TGTGCCAGCAGCCAAGAAGCAGGGGCGCACCCGAACACCGGGGAGCTGTTTTTT.

This clone was observed once. This chain links TRBV19 with TRBJ1-1, with D maybe TRBD1 (5 bases). The CDR3 has 14 residues. From germline, CDR1 is LNHDA and CDR2 SQIVND (reference sequence). V gave up 7 bases and J gave up 0 bases, with 12 bases separating them. The CDR3 protein is CASIDSGLNTEAFF. The DNA for the CDR3 is TGTGCCAGTATAGATTCAGGGTTGAACACTGAAGCTTTCTTT.